The text below deals with one TCR beta chain. Profiling relied on immunoSEQ multiplex PCR, and the TCRdb table lists in-frame clones only, not all of them. The repertoire includes some 130,000 clones, about 76% of them detected once, and about 4.7% sits in the top ten. The sample belongs to a study of cytotoxic CD8 clonotypes in ibrutinib-treated CLL. CDR1 and CDR2 (germline): SNHLY, FYNNEI. V lost 8 bases, J lost 3 bases, and 4 bases stayed unmatched. The CDR3 totals 13 residues. This clonotype was obtained from a human donor with chronic lymphocytic leukemia. The V gene is TRBV2, the J gene TRBJ2-1; TRBD2 matches 7 bases. The sequences come from PBMCs, collected after 24 months of ibrutinib treatment. CDR3 amino acids: CASGGRGYNEQFF. CDR3 bases: TGTGCCAGCGGCGGGAGAGGCTACAATGAGCAGTTCTTC.